This T cell receptor beta chain was found in a study of patients and donors after allogeneic stem cell transplantation. TCRdb independently ran MiXCR on the RT-PCR reads; one entry per CDR3 protein. The sample has about 410,000 distinct CDR3 sequences; 16% are singletons. The CDR3 is 15 residues long. The V end was cut by 4 bases, the J end by 2 bases, with 14 bases between. Germline CDR1 is SNHLY and CDR2 is FYNNEI. This clonotype came up many times. The TCR sequence derives from a human donor who was either an allogeneic HSCT recipient or a stem cell or donor lymphocyte infusion donor (not recorded which). It is not recorded whose cells these are; they may come from a transplant donor. The chain recombines TRBV2 with TRBJ1-2, with D possibly being TRBD1 (6 bases). The sequenced material came from blood, either unsorted or a sorted T cell fraction (not recorded which). CDR3 in amino acids: CASSAGTTRNYGYTF. CDR3 bases: TGTGCCAGCAGTGCTGGGACAACCAGAAACTATGGCTACACCTTC.